The 4 T cell receptor beta chains listed next were all sequenced from one sample in a study of PD-1 blockade in classical Hodgkin lymphoma (TCRdb year 2020). Taken with the paper, the label for time point translates to: cycle 1 day 1 (C1D1), immediately before nivolumab initiation. Every trial patient had relapsed following autologous stem cell transplantation, and prior brentuximab vedotin exposure was what differed among cohorts A, B and C. Library prep was done by the immunoSEQ multiplex PCR assay. The table was pulled from immuneACCESS by TCRdb, which kept in-frame rearrangements only. Such tables lose some clones; where checked, under half of the loss comes from unresolved V genes, and the rest has no known cause. This sample comprises several thousand clones, 70% to 75% of them detected only once. 51% of the sample belongs to the ten largest clones. The sample in question was peripheral blood mononuclear cells (PBMCs), obtained at baseline. These receptors were obtained from a human donor with classical Hodgkin lymphoma.

This rearrangement joins TRBV10-3 to TRBJ2-1; TRBD2 aligns across 8 bases. The CDR3 has 15 amino acids. The trim removed 2 bases at V and 6 bases at J, leaving 6 bases unmatched. The germline V gene has CDR1 ENHRY and CDR2 SYGVKD. The CDR3 region has the DNA TGTGCCATCAGTGAGATGGTAGCGGGGATCAATGAGCAGTTCTTC. Translated, it gives CAISEMVAGINEQFF.

The chain has TRBV27 and TRBJ1-2; D not resolved. This CDR3 spans 14 amino acids. With 4 bases removed from V and 6 bases from J, the gap between germline ends came to 15 bases. Germline V gene sequence: CDR1 MNHEY, CDR2 SMNVEV (reference sequence). CDR3 DNA: TGTGCCAGCAGTTACCGGACGGGAGTGGATGGCTACACCTTC. This codes for CASSYRTGVDGYTF.

The gene calls are TRBV7-2 and TRBJ1-4; D remains unclear. CDR1 is SGHTA, CDR2 FQGNSA, per germline. Trimming pared 5 bases from V and 0 bases from J, leaving 7 bases between. The CDR3 sequence is 14 residues long. The CDR3 bases are TGTGCCAGCAGCGTGACCGCAACTAATGAAAAACTGTTTTTT. It yields the protein CASSVTATNEKLFF.

The rearrangement links TRBV6-6 to TRBJ2-7; D remains ambiguous. The CDR3 extends over 15 amino acids. V shed 7 bases and J shed 0 bases, with 16 bases lying between them. From germline, CDR1 is MNHNY and CDR2 SVGAGI (reference sequence). CDR3 residues: CASKFRRTDSYEQYF. In nucleotides, the CDR3 is TGTGCCAGCAAATTTCGCCGGACGGACTCCTACGAGCAGTACTTC.